Listed here are 27 T cell receptor beta chains from one sample, sequenced in a study of T cell changes during pregnancy in multiple sclerosis. Using immunoSEQ multiplex PCR, the repertoire was profiled, and TCRdb retains in-frame clones only, with some absent. Here the sample spans about 55,000 clones, approximately 94% being singletons. The starting material was CD8+ T cells from peripheral blood mononuclear cells, obtained in the third trimester of pregnancy. The receptors here all came from a female donor with multiple sclerosis, enrolled in a pregnancy study.

V is TRBV27 and J is TRBJ1-2; 7 bases match TRBD1. J lost 8 bases, V lost 5 bases, and 5 bases had no gene match. This CDR3 has 12 amino acids. CDR1 and CDR2 from the germline V gene are MNHEY and SMNVEV (reference sequence). The CDR3 nucleotides read TGTGCCAGCAGTCTAGACAGGGTCGGCTACACCTTC. Translating it yields CASSLDRVGYTF.

This chain joins TRBV4-2 and TRBJ2-5; 8 bases are shared with TRBD2. The end of the DNA is better explained by TRBJ2-7, so the J call may be wrong. The CDR3 covers 16 residues. From germline, CDR1 is LGHNA and CDR2 YNFKEQ. CDR3 region: CASSQDRAGGINEQYF. The CDR3 nucleotides are TGTGCCAGCAGCCAAGATAGGGCGGGAGGTATCAACGAGCAGTACTTC.

The DNA for the CDR3 is TGTGCCAGCACTCCACCCCGGGGAAAGTATGGCTACACCTTC. Translation gives CASTPPRGKYGYTF. The chain has TRBV7-9 and TRBJ1-2; D is ambiguous. Deletions cut 7 bases from V and 5 bases from J, with 17 bases between. CDR1 is SEHNR and CDR2 is FQNEAQ in the germline V gene (reference sequence). CDR3 size: 14 residues.

The V and J genes are TRBV6-1 and TRBJ2-7; TRBD2 agrees at 9 bases. Unmatched junction bases numbered 6, after V lost 2 bases and J lost 1 base. Germline lookup yields CDR1 MNHNS and CDR2 SASEGT. This CDR3 has 16 amino acids. The chain's CDR3 is CASSELAGRKSYEQYF. In nucleotides, the CDR3 is TGTGCCAGCAGTGAACTAGCGGGACGTAAATCCTACGAGCAGTACTTC.

The V call is TRBV5-4, the J call TRBJ2-3; D unresolved. CDR1 SGHNT and CDR2 YYREEE come from the germline V gene (reference sequence). Trimming pared 4 bases from V and 4 bases from J, leaving 10 bases between. There are 13 residues in the CDR3. The CDR3 nucleotides read TGTGCCAGCAGCCCGGGTACCCCAGATACGCAGTATTTT. Translated, it gives CASSPGTPDTQYF.

This clone has just one count. This chain links TRBV29-1 with TRBJ2-7; 12 bases are shared with TRBD2. Germline V gene sequence: CDR1 SQVTM, CDR2 ANQGSEA. V shed 6 bases and J 6 bases; nucleotides not matched to a gene: 18. The length of the CDR3 is 17 residues. CDR3 loop: CSVAWTGGASGRAEQYF. For the CDR3, the DNA is TGCAGCGTCGCTTGGACAGGGGGTGCTAGCGGGAGGGCCGAGCAGTACTTC.

The V call is TRBV7-3, the J call TRBJ2-1; 9 nucleotides agree with TRBD1. V dropped 4 bases and J dropped 5; count of bases not matched to a gene: 3. The CDR3 totals 14 residues. Germline V CDR1 and CDR2: SGHTA, FQGTGA. The CDR3 loop reads CASSSWTGDNEQFF. CDR3 DNA: TGTGCCAGCAGCTCGTGGACAGGGGACAATGAGCAGTTCTTC.

The chain joins TRBV4-1 to TRBJ2-1; 8 nucleotides agree with TRBD2. The CDR3 is 15 residues long. CDR1 and CDR2 from the germline V gene are MGHRA and YSYEKL. Unmatched junction bases numbered 7, after V lost 6 bases and J lost 3 bases. DNA of the CDR3: TGCGCCAGCAGGACGGCGGGAGGCTACTACAATGAGCAGTTCTTC. Protein product: CASRTAGGYYNEQFF.

The chain carries TRBV4-3 and TRBJ2-1; 10 nucleotides agree with TRBD2. The germline V gene has CDR1 LGHNA and CDR2 YSLEER. The CDR3 loop spans 19 amino acids. Germline trimming cut 2 bases from V and 6 bases from J; bases unmatched to any gene: 16. Here the CDR3 DNA reads TGCGCCAGCAGCCAAATTGTCGCACGGAGCGGGAGGGCGTTCAATGAGCAGTTCTTC. Its protein is CASSQIVARSGRAFNEQFF.

The genes are TRBV5-1 and TRBJ1-1, with 7 bases fitting TRBD1. The CDR3 has 14 residues. The germline CDR1 and CDR2 sequences are SGHRS and YFSETQ. J gave up 4 bases and V 0 bases, and 3 bases lay outside the gene matches. The CDR3 region has the DNA TGCGCCAGCAGCTTGGGATCAGGGGGCACTGAAGCTTTCTTT. Amino acids: CASSLGSGGTEAFF.

The rearrangement joins TRBV27 to TRBJ2-1; D is unclear. V lost 7 bases and J 8 bases, leaving 9 bases between the germline ends. This CDR3 is 11 amino acids long. Per germline, CDR1 MNHEY and CDR2 SMNVEV (reference sequence). The CDR3 spells CASKSPYEQFF. DNA for the CDR3: TGTGCCAGCAAGAGTCCCTATGAGCAGTTCTTC.

V gene TRBV28 combines with J gene TRBJ2-4; D uncertain. CDR1 is MDHEN and CDR2 is SYDVKM in the germline V gene. With 6 bases removed from V and 0 bases from J, the gap between germline ends came to 12 bases. This CDR3 comprises 15 residues. The chain's CDR3 is CASSRFAEAKNIQYF. DNA of the CDR3: TGTGCCAGCAGCCGATTTGCGGAAGCCAAAAACATTCAGTACTTC.

V and J are TRBV19 and TRBJ2-5, with D perhaps matching TRBD2 (5 bases). In germline, CDR1 is LNHDA, CDR2 SQIVND (reference sequence). CDR3 size: 14 residues. V lost 3 bases and J 3 bases, leaving 11 bases between the germline ends. CDR3 DNA sequence: TGTGCCAGTAGTATTTGGACTGGGGAAGAGACCCAGTACTTC. It is translated as CASSIWTGEETQYF.

This clone was found once. V and J are TRBV7-2 and TRBJ2-3, with D perhaps matching TRBD2 (6 bases). The CDR3 sequence is 17 residues long. V was shortened by 5 bases and J by 5 bases, with 23 bases between the two germline ends. Germline lookup yields CDR1 SGHTA and CDR2 FQGNSA. CDR3 amino acids: CASSLWRGSRAQDTQYF. The DNA of the CDR3 is TGTGCCAGCAGCCTCTGGAGGGGCTCTAGGGCGCAAGATACGCAGTATTTT.

This rearrangement joins TRBV27 to TRBJ2-1, with 8 bases identical to TRBD2. From germline, CDR1 is MNHEY and CDR2 SMNVEV (reference sequence). With 8 bases clipped from V and 3 bases from J, the junction kept 6 bases outside the gene matches. This CDR3 is built from 14 residues. In DNA form, the CDR3 reads TGTGCCAGCGCGGGGCTAGCGGGCTACAATGAGCAGTTCTTC. Translated: CASAGLAGYNEQFF.

The rearrangement links TRBV4-1 to TRBJ2-3; tentative D call: TRBD2 (6 bases). The CDR3 sequence is 14 residues long. Germline V CDR1 and CDR2: MGHRA, YSYEKL. V was clipped by 3 bases and J by 4 bases, with 11 bases between them. CDR3 protein: CASSHLARPDTQYF. The CDR3 DNA follows: TGCGCCAGCAGCCACCTAGCGCGTCCAGATACGCAGTATTTT.

The chain couples TRBV19 to TRBJ2-7; 7 nucleotides align to TRBD1. V lost 1 base, J lost 6 bases, and 12 bases stayed unmatched. Germline V gives CDR1 LNHDA, CDR2 SQIVND (reference sequence). CDR3 size: 16 residues. The DNA of the CDR3 is TGTGCCAGTAGTATAGGGACAGGCGGATCTGGTGGCGAGCAGTACTTC. It translates to CASSIGTGGSGGEQYF.

The rearrangement joins TRBV6-4 to TRBJ2-4, with 12 bases identical to TRBD2. Germline trimming cut 6 bases from V and 6 bases from J; bases unmatched to any gene: 9. In germline, CDR1 is MRHNA, CDR2 SNTAGT. This CDR3 comprises 16 residues. The CDR3 DNA is TGTGCCAGCAGCTCGACTAGCGGGGGCACGGGAAACATTCAGTACTTC. Translated, it gives CASSSTSGGTGNIQYF.

The chain carries TRBV7-9 and TRBJ1-5, with 9 positions matching TRBD1. The trim removed 0 bases at V and 8 bases at J, leaving 8 bases unmatched. The CDR3 loop spans 16 amino acids. The germline CDR1 and CDR2 sequences are SEHNR and FQNEAQ (reference sequence). The CDR3 DNA reads TGTGCCAGCAGCTTAGCCCTGGGACAGGGAGAGGAGCCCCAGCATTTT. Encoded protein: CASSLALGQGEEPQHF.

V gene TRBV29-1 combines with J gene TRBJ2-7, with D possibly being TRBD1 (5 bases). Trimming took off 0 bases at V and 0 bases at J, with 6 bases between the two ends. The CDR3 loop spans 13 amino acids. CDR1 SQVTM and CDR2 ANQGSEA come from the germline V gene. The CDR3 DNA follows: TGCAGCGTTGAAGAAGACAGCTCCTACGAGCAGTACTTC. The encoded protein is CSVEEDSSYEQYF.

The rearrangement uses TRBV27 and TRBJ2-1; D is unclear. Looked up from germline, CDR1 is MNHEY and CDR2 is SMNVEV (reference sequence). This CDR3 region has 15 residues. Trimming removed 3 bases at V and 0 bases at J, with 9 bases between. CDR3 residues: CASSFQVRSYNEQFF. The CDR3 DNA reads TGTGCCAGCAGTTTCCAGGTTCGCTCCTACAATGAGCAGTTCTTC.

V usage is TRBV4-1 and J usage is TRBJ2-1; D unclear. The CDR3 contains 12 residues. V was cut by 3 bases and J by 6 bases, with 6 bases left in between. Germline assignment: CDR1 MGHRA and CDR2 YSYEKL. As DNA, the CDR3 is TGCGCCAGCAGCCATACCGGCAATGAGCAGTTCTTC. Translation gives CASSHTGNEQFF.

V gene TRBV11-1 combines with J gene TRBJ2-7; 11 positions match TRBD2. Germline assignment: CDR1 SGHAT and CDR2 FQDESV (reference sequence). V lost 2 bases, J lost 1 base, and 10 bases stayed unmatched. This CDR3 spans 18 amino acids. CDR3 sequence (DNA): TGTGCCAGCAGCTTAACCGGGACTAGCGGCCCCAGTTCCTACGAGCAGTACTTC. Its protein product is CASSLTGTSGPSSYEQYF.

V gene TRBV19 combines with J gene TRBJ2-5; D is uncertain. This CDR3 is built from 14 residues. V dropped 6 bases and J dropped 5 bases, with 16 bases sitting between them. The germline V gene encodes CDR1 LNHDA and CDR2 SQIVND (reference sequence). CDR3 DNA: TGTGCCAGTAGACTCGGCGGTTCAGTTGAGACCCAGTACTTC. Translated, it gives CASRLGGSVETQYF.

This sequence joins TRBV6-4 and TRBJ2-1; the D gene is possibly TRBD2 (6 bases). Trimming shortened V by 0 bases and J by 0 bases, and 15 bases separated the two germline ends. The length of the CDR3 is 18 residues. Per the germline V gene, CDR1 is MRHNA and CDR2 is SNTAGT. CDR3 DNA sequence: TGTGCCAGCAGTGACTCATACGGCGGGGTTAGCTCCTACAATGAGCAGTTCTTC. This sequence encodes CASSDSYGGVSSYNEQFF.

The V call is TRBV27, the J call TRBJ1-1; TRBD1 matches 7 bases. This CDR3 is built from 15 residues. Losses at the gene ends were 5 bases for V and 0 bases for J; bases not matched to a gene: 6. Germline CDR1 reads MNHEY; CDR2 reads SMNVEV (reference sequence). The CDR3 is CASSPRDSLNTEAFF. CDR3 in DNA: TGTGCCAGCAGTCCCCGGGACAGCTTGAACACTGAAGCTTTCTTT.

The genes are TRBV6-6 and TRBJ2-4, with a possible D match to TRBD2 (5 bases). CDR1 MNHNY and CDR2 SVGAGI come from the germline V gene (reference sequence). The CDR3 length is 12 residues. Trimming stripped 4 bases from V and 8 bases from J, with 9 bases between. The CDR3 coding sequence is TGTGCCAGCAGTTGGAGCGGCGACATTCAGTACTTC. Its protein is CASSWSGDIQYF.